Below, 5 T cell receptor beta chains from the same sample are listed, as sequenced in a study of post-analysis software for immune sequencing data. Antigens of these TCRs are unknown. Built from TCR beta cDNA, the libraries had unique molecular identifiers in them. TCRdb recomputed calls from the PCR reads with MiXCR, one row per CDR3 protein. The sample includes roughly 600,000 distinct CDR3 sequences, 44% of them seen just once. Study results and caveats: TRBV segments more frequent in patients than in controls numbered several and included TRBV5-6, TRBV5-1 and TRBV20-1.

The material sequenced was blood. These TCRs come from a girl aged 5 to 17 with multiple sclerosis.

The CDR3 sequence is CASTLLAGHNEQFF. The CDR3, as DNA: TGTGCCAGCACCTTACTAGCGGGGCACAATGAGCAGTTCTTC. The chain has TRBV6-6 and TRBJ2-1, with 10 bases lining up with TRBD2. The CDR3 totals 14 residues. V gave up 7 bases and J gave up 5 bases; unmatched junction bases: 5. Germline V gene sequence: CDR1 MNHNY, CDR2 SVGAGI (reference sequence).

The table lists this clonotype with a few counts. Mismatch with germline at one junction end may stem from a read error. As DNA, the CDR3 is TGCGCCAGCAGTGACGCGTTGACAGCTAAAGAGCAGTACTTC. Its protein product is CASSDALTAKEQYF. The V and J genes are TRBV6-1 and TRBJ2-5; weak D call: TRBD1 (5 bases). This CDR3 has 14 residues. Germline V gene data show CDR1 as MNHNS and CDR2 as SASEGT.

V and J are TRBV5-1 and TRBJ2-1; no clear D gene. The CDR3 runs 14 residues. V lost 1 base and J 3 bases, leaving 8 bases between the germline ends. CDR1 is SGHRS and CDR2 is YFSETQ in the germline V gene. CDR3 DNA: TGCGCCAGCAGCTTGTATAACATCTACAATGAGCAGTTCTTC. It translates to CASSLYNIYNEQFF.

J is TRBJ2-7 and V is TRBV13; a weak D match, TRBD1 (5 bases). The CDR3 extends over 13 amino acids. V was shortened by 10 bases and J by 0 bases, with 13 bases between the two germline ends. Germline V gene sequence: CDR1 PRHDT, CDR2 FYEKMQ (reference sequence). DNA of the CDR3: TGTGCCACCGCGGCGACAGTCTCCTACGAGCAGTACTTC. Translating it yields CATAATVSYEQYF. The full variable domain, rest sourced from reference TRBV13 and TRBJ2-7, is AAGVIQSPRHLIKEKRETATLKCYPIPRHDTVYWYQQGPGQDPQFLISFYEKMQSDKGSIPDRFSAQQFSDYHSELNMSSLELGDSALYFCATAATVSYEQYFGPGTRLTVT.

This clonotype was detected many times. V usage is TRBV5-5 and J usage is TRBJ2-5, with D possibly being TRBD1 (5 bases). The CDR3 contains 15 residues. Trimming shortened V by 4 bases and J by 2 bases, and 15 bases separated the two germline ends. Germline CDR1 is SGHKS and CDR2 is YYEKEE (reference sequence). This CDR3 is CASSPEEDTQETQYF. CDR3 nucleotide sequence: TGTGCCAGCAGCCCCGAAGAGGACACTCAAGAGACCCAGTACTTC.